This T cell receptor beta chain was sequenced for a study of T cell repertoires in cytomegalovirus infection. At the level of the study: Shared public TCR beta signatures pointed to both CMV infection and a matching HLA type.

TCRdb fed the reads into MiXCR, producing one record per CDR3 protein. The sample has fewer than 550,000 distinct CDR3 sequences, approximately 31% seen once; the top ten hold about 13%. Study-wide results and caveats: Ex vivo, HLA-C-restricted CMV-specific TCR beta clonotypes prevailed over the rest of the response. Totalled public TCR beta family frequency picked out people who carried CMV plus the relevant HLA.

This clonotype was found a few times. The antigen is undetermined. Sample: PBMCs. The receptor was derived from a human donor in good health (CMV status not recorded). Some clones in this sample may be carry-over from other donors' samples.

As DNA, the CDR3 is TGTGCCAGCAGTTTAATTGGGTTTTCAGTAAACACTGAAGCTTTCTTT. Amino acid sequence: CASSLIGFSVNTEAFF. The chain joins TRBV28 to TRBJ1-1, with D unresolved. The V gene's germline CDR1 is MDHEN and CDR2 SYDVKM. The V and J ends lost 2 bases and 2 bases respectively, with 15 bases between them. There are 16 residues in the CDR3.